The 29 T cell receptor beta chains below come from one sample, sequenced in a study of T cell responses to AZD1222 COVID-19 vaccine. Here immunoSEQ multiplex PCR was the method, and the copy in TCRdb shows in-frame clones only, minus some. The table has some 200,000 clones, approximately 91% seen once. The sequencing here drew on peripheral blood, taken on day 0 of AZD1222 vaccination. Receptors originate from an adult in good health.

This chain joins TRBV19 and TRBJ2-7; the D is unclear. There are 15 residues in the CDR3. Trimming left V 0 bases short and J 1 base short, with 10 bases between. Germline lookup yields CDR1 LNHDA and CDR2 SQIVND (reference sequence). The CDR3 DNA reads TGTGCCAGTAGTATAGACAGCCAACAATCCTACGAGCAGTACTTC. Translated, it gives CASSIDSQQSYEQYF.

A few counts support this clone. CDR3 amino acids: CASSLSRHSYEQYF. CDR3 sequence (DNA): TGTGCCAGCAGCTTATCCCGACACTCCTACGAGCAGTACTTC. The chain is built from TRBV7-2 and TRBJ2-7; no reliable D call. Trimming stripped 2 bases from V and 0 bases from J, with 8 bases between. The V gene's germline CDR1 is SGHTA and CDR2 FQGNSA. The CDR3 runs 14 residues.

The chain couples TRBV6-2 or TRBV6-3 to TRBJ2-7, with D perhaps matching TRBD1 or TRBD2 (5 bases each). The CDR3 contains 15 residues. The V gene lost 5 bases and the J gene lost 0 bases, with 14 bases spanning the gap. Germline CDR1 MNHEY, CDR2 SVGEGT. The CDR3 region has the DNA TGTGCCAGCAGTCCCTTTGGGACGAGCTCCTACGAGCAGTACTTC. Encoded protein: CASSPFGTSSYEQYF.

The genes are TRBV27 and TRBJ1-5; D remains ambiguous. Trimming took 5 bases from V and 8 from J, leaving 22 bases between them. The germline CDR1 and CDR2 sequences are MNHEY and SMNVEV (reference sequence). The CDR3 has 16 residues. CDR3 residues: CASSPFSGSSIKPQHF. In DNA form, the CDR3 reads TGTGCCAGCAGTCCCTTCTCGGGCAGCTCAATCAAGCCCCAGCATTTT.

The CDR3 coding sequence is TGTGCCAGCAGCTTAGTAGCCCAGGCGAACACCGGGGAGCTGTTTTTT. Residues: CASSLVAQANTGELFF. The chain employs TRBV11-2 and TRBJ2-2; no clear D. The CDR3 spans 16 residues. V dropped 1 base and J dropped 0 bases, with 9 bases sitting between them. The germline gives CDR1 SGHAT, CDR2 FQNNGV. The full variable domain, rest sourced from reference TRBV11-2 and TRBJ2-2, is EAGVAQSPRYKIIEKRQSVAFWCNPISGHATLYWYQQILGQGPKLLIQFQNNGVVDDSQLPKDRFSAERLKGVDSTLKIQPAKLEDSAVYLCASSLVAQANTGELFFGEGSRLTVL.

The V call is TRBV7-9, the J call TRBJ2-1; 11 bases fit TRBD1. Looked up from germline, CDR1 is SEHNR and CDR2 is FQNEAQ (reference sequence). The CDR3 is 16 residues long. The V gene end was trimmed by 5 bases and the J gene end by 1 base; junction bases not matched to a gene: 4. This CDR3 reads CASSPGTGGSYNEQFF. The CDR3 nucleotides are TGTGCCAGCAGCCCCGGGACAGGGGGTTCCTACAATGAGCAGTTCTTC.

The gene calls are TRBV7-2 and TRBJ1-4, with D tentatively TRBD1 (6 bases). Germline CDR1 is SGHTA and CDR2 is FQGNSA. Trimming stripped 5 bases from V and 0 bases from J, with 7 bases between. The CDR3 is 14 residues long. The chain's CDR3 is CASSRTATNEKLFF. CDR3 DNA sequence: TGTGCCAGCAGCAGGACAGCAACTAATGAAAAACTGTTTTTT.

V and J are TRBV5-1 and TRBJ1-1, with D hard to call. The V and J ends lost 4 bases and 4 bases respectively, with 14 bases between them. Germline V CDR1 and CDR2: SGHRS, YFSETQ. This CDR3 has 14 amino acids. The CDR3 loop is CASSGVSAGTEAFF. In nucleotides, the CDR3 is TGCGCCAGCAGCGGGGTCTCAGCGGGCACTGAAGCTTTCTTT.

The chain combines TRBV5-4 with TRBJ1-1; 7 bases fit TRBD1. Germline V gene data show CDR1 as SGHNT and CDR2 as YYREEE (reference sequence). This CDR3 is built from 15 residues. J was trimmed by 2 bases and V by 2 bases; bases with no gene match: 6. The chain's CDR3 is CASSLGGGENTEAFF. The DNA of the CDR3 is TGTGCCAGCAGCTTAGGAGGGGGCGAAAACACTGAAGCTTTCTTT.

This chain uses TRBV9 with TRBJ2-2; 8 nucleotides line up with TRBD2. Germline CDR1 reads SGDLS; CDR2 reads YYNGEE. The length of the CDR3 is 17 residues. V trimming: 4 bases; J trimming: 1 base; junction bases outside the gene matches: 9. CDR3 region: CASSPHWSGGNTGELFF. The CDR3 nucleotides read TGTGCCAGCAGCCCCCATTGGAGCGGGGGGAACACCGGGGAGCTGTTTTTT.

The chain links TRBV5-6 to TRBJ2-7; TRBD1 might be the D (6 bases). This CDR3 is 15 amino acids long. From germline, CDR1 is SGHDT and CDR2 YYEEEE. V lost 2 bases, J lost 0 bases, and 12 bases lay in between. The CDR3 coding sequence is TGTGCCAGCAGCTTAATCGGACAGAGCTCCTACGAGCAGTACTTC. Translation gives CASSLIGQSSYEQYF. The full variable domain, with the rest looked up from reference TRBV5-6 and TRBJ2-7, is DAGVTQSPTHLIKTRGQQVTLRCSPKSGHDTVSWYQQALGQGPQFIFQYYEEEERQRGNFPDRFSGHQFPNYSSELNVNALLLGDSALYLCASSLIGQSSYEQYFGPGTRLTVT.

The chain combines TRBV27 with TRBJ2-5, with D uncertain. The CDR3 spans 13 residues. Germline V gene lookup returns CDR1 MNHEY and CDR2 SMNVEV (reference sequence). Trimming left V 10 bases short and J 0 bases short, with 12 bases between. The CDR3 DNA follows: TGTGCCACCCCCCGGCCGTACCAAGAGACCCAGTACTTC. As protein: CATPRPYQETQYF.

J is TRBJ2-3 and V is TRBV10-1, with TRBD2 matching over 7 bases. Trimming cost V 4 bases and J 2 bases; bases outside gene matches: 3. This CDR3 contains 14 residues. Germline CDR1 reads WNHNN; CDR2 reads SYGVQD (reference sequence). This CDR3 reads CASSGSGYTDTQYF. CDR3 nucleotides: TGCGCCAGCAGTGGTAGCGGGTACACAGATACGCAGTATTTT.

The chain carries TRBV5-5 and TRBJ2-3, with D hard to call. This CDR3 has 12 amino acids. CDR1 is SGHKS, CDR2 YYEKEE, per germline (reference sequence). Trimming shortened V by 1 base and J by 4 bases, and 4 bases separated the two germline ends. CDR3 bases: TGTGCCAGCAGCTTGTTCCCAGATACGCAGTATTTT. Its translation: CASSLFPDTQYF. Looking up the rest from reference TRBV5-5 and TRBJ2-3 gives the full variable domain: DAGVTQSPTHLIKTRGQQVTLRCSPISGHKSVSWYQQVLGQGPQFIFQYYEKEERGRGNFPDRFSARQFPNYSSELNVNALLLGDSALYLCASSLFPDTQYFGPGTRLTVL.

The rearrangement uses TRBV11-1 and TRBJ2-7, with D possibly TRBD2 on 5 matching bases. Germline CDR1 and CDR2: SGHAT and FQDESV (reference sequence). CDR3 length equals 17 residues. With 0 bases removed from V and 3 bases from J, the gap between germline ends came to 18 bases. CDR3 bases: TGTGCCAGCAGCTTAGCGAGGATGTTCTCGGGGAGCTACGAGCAGTACTTC. It yields the protein CASSLARMFSGSYEQYF.

V usage is TRBV5-1 and J usage is TRBJ2-7, with TRBD2 matching over 14 bases. Germline CDR1 and CDR2: SGHRS and YFSETQ. This CDR3 contains 17 residues. V gave up 4 bases and J gave up 1 base; unmatched junction bases: 7. CDR3 loop: CASSQGLAGVGSYEQYF. In DNA form, the CDR3 reads TGCGCCAGCAGCCAGGGACTAGCGGGAGTTGGTTCCTACGAGCAGTACTTC.

The chain uses TRBV7-9 and TRBJ2-2, with 9 positions matching TRBD1. Germline-derived CDR1 and CDR2 are SEHNR and FQNEAQ (reference sequence). The CDR3 spans 18 residues. The J segment lost 1 base and the V segment lost 1 base, leaving 7 bases of the junction unmatched. CDR3 protein: CASSLGLQGALNTGELFF. The CDR3 DNA is TGTGCCAGCAGCTTAGGCCTACAGGGGGCCTTGAACACCGGGGAGCTGTTTTTT. The full variable domain, in which reference TRBV7-9 and TRBJ2-2 provide the parts outside the CDR3, is DTGVSQNPRHKITKRGQNVTFRCDPISEHNRLYWYRQTLGQGPEFLTYFQNEAQLEKSRLLSDRFSAERPKGSFSTLEIQRTEQGDSAMYLCASSLGLQGALNTGELFFGEGSRLTVL.

The V call is TRBV4-2, the J call TRBJ2-1, with D uncertain. The CDR3 runs 16 residues. The V and J ends lost 1 base and 4 bases respectively, with 14 bases between them. Germline CDR1 reads LGHNA; CDR2 reads YNFKEQ. DNA for the CDR3: TGTGCCAGCAGCCAAGGTTTGTCGTCGCCTTACAATGAGCAGTTCTTC. Translation gives CASSQGLSSPYNEQFF.

The chain links TRBV28 to TRBJ2-7; possibly TRBD2 for D (6 bases). This CDR3 is built from 12 residues. CDR1 MDHEN and CDR2 SYDVKM come from the germline V gene. The ends were cut back, 11 bases at V and 3 bases at J, with 14 bases in the middle. CDR3 nucleotide sequence: TGTGCCTCAGGGAGGATTATCTACGAGCAGTACTTC. This gives the protein CASGRIIYEQYF. Complete variable domain (other parts from reference TRBV28 and TRBJ2-7): DVKVTQSSRYLVKRTGEKVFLECVQDMDHENMFWYRQDPGLGLRLIYFSYDVKMKEKGDIPEGYSVSREKKERFSLILESASTNQTSMYLCASGRIIYEQYFGPGTRLTVT.

V and J are TRBV7-3 and TRBJ1-5; unclear D gene. V was shortened by 2 bases and J by 5 bases, with 7 bases between the two germline ends. Germline V gene sequence: CDR1 SGHTA, CDR2 FQGTGA. The CDR3 covers 13 residues. The CDR3 DNA follows: TGTGCCAGCAGCTTAGGGCGCGATCAGCCCCAGCATTTT. Translating it yields CASSLGRDQPQHF.

The chain uses TRBV19 and TRBJ1-2; 11 nucleotides agree with TRBD1. Germline trimming cut 3 bases from V and 4 bases from J; bases unmatched to any gene: 4. The CDR3 has 15 residues. Germline V lookup: CDR1 LNHDA, CDR2 SQIVND (reference sequence). The CDR3 protein is CASSIRTGGTYGYTF. The CDR3 nucleotides are TGTGCCAGTAGTATCCGGACAGGGGGCACCTATGGCTACACCTTC.

V is TRBV6-4 and J is TRBJ2-7; no clear D gene. The ends were cut back, 0 bases at V and 5 bases at J, with 17 bases in the middle. The length of the CDR3 is 16 residues. Germline-derived CDR1 and CDR2 are MRHNA and SNTAGT. CDR3 in amino acids: CASSDSARTPLNEQYF. CDR3 coding DNA: TGTGCCAGCAGTGACTCTGCTCGCACCCCGTTGAACGAGCAGTACTTC.

The chain is built from TRBV19 and TRBJ1-1, with D uncertain. The V gene lost 3 bases and the J gene lost 4 bases, with 12 bases spanning the gap. Per germline, CDR1 LNHDA and CDR2 SQIVND (reference sequence). The CDR3 covers 14 residues. CDR3 loop: CASSIVPRATEAFF. The CDR3 region has the DNA TGTGCCAGTAGTATTGTCCCCCGAGCCACTGAAGCTTTCTTT.

This clone was counted once. The genes are TRBV14 and TRBJ2-1, with TRBD2 matching over 13 bases. This CDR3 contains 16 residues. The germline V gene has CDR1 SGHDN and CDR2 FVKESK. The V segment lost 8 bases and the J segment 0 bases; nucleotides outside the gene matches: 4. The chain's CDR3 is CASRTSGGSSYNEQFF. The CDR3 coding sequence is TGTGCCAGCCGGACTAGCGGGGGAAGCTCCTACAATGAGCAGTTCTTC.

V gene TRBV9 combines with J gene TRBJ2-6; unclear D gene. Germline loops: CDR1 SGDLS, CDR2 YYNGEE. CDR3 length: 14 amino acids. V lost 3 bases and J 1 base, leaving 5 bases between the germline ends. Here the CDR3 reads CASSEGSGANVLTF. CDR3 coding DNA: TGTGCCAGCAGCGAGGGATCTGGGGCCAACGTCCTGACTTTC.

The chain recombines TRBV29-1 with TRBJ2-2; D not certain. Per germline, CDR1 SQVTM and CDR2 ANQGSEA. CDR3 length equals 14 residues. Trimming removed 3 bases from V and 0 bases from J, with 8 bases in between. This CDR3 is CSVEGRPNTGELFF. The DNA of the CDR3 is TGCAGCGTTGAGGGCAGACCGAACACCGGGGAGCTGTTTTTT.

In its sample, this clone was seen a few times. V is TRBV18 and J is TRBJ1-1; TRBD1 agrees at 11 bases. Germline V lookup: CDR1 KGHSH, CDR2 LQKENI. The CDR3 is 16 residues long. V lost 1 base and J lost 8; bases outside the gene matches: 9. The CDR3 region is CASSPLGGQGAREAFF. As DNA, the CDR3 is TGTGCCAGCTCACCACTCGGTGGACAGGGGGCGCGGGAAGCTTTCTTT. Together with reference TRBV18 and TRBJ1-1, the CDR3 gives the full variable domain: NAGVMQNPRHLVRRRGQEARLRCSPMKGHSHVYWYRQLPEEGLKFMVYLQKENIIDESGMPKERFSAEFPKEGPSILRIQQVVRGDSAAYFCASSPLGGQGAREAFFGQGTRLTVV.

This clone was seen only once. V and J are TRBV27 and TRBJ2-4; 10 positions match TRBD1. Germline V gene data show CDR1 as MNHEY and CDR2 as SMNVEV (reference sequence). CDR3 length: 17 amino acids. V trimming: 3 bases; J trimming: 1 base; junction bases outside the gene matches: 6. CDR3 coding DNA: TGTGCCAGCAGTTTTCTCCCGGGACAGGGGGCCAAAAACATTCAGTACTTC. It yields the protein CASSFLPGQGAKNIQYF.

The chain has TRBV5-4 and TRBJ1-2; 8 nucleotides line up with TRBD1. With 3 bases clipped from V and 8 bases from J, the junction kept 3 bases outside the gene matches. CDR1 is SGHNT and CDR2 is YYREEE in the germline V gene (reference sequence). This CDR3 is 12 amino acids long. The CDR3 is CASSWDRQGYTF. The CDR3 region has the DNA TGTGCCAGCAGCTGGGACAGGCAAGGCTACACCTTC.